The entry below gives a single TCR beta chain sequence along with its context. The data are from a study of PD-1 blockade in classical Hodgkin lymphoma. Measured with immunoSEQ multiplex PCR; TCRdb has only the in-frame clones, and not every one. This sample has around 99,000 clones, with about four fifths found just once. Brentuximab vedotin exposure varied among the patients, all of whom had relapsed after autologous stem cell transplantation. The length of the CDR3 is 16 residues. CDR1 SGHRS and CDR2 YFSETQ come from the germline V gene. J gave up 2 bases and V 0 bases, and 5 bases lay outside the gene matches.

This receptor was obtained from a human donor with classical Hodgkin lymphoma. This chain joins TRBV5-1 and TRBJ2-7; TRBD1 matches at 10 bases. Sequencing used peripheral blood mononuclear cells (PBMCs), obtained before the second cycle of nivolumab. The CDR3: CASSLAPGQGTYEQYF. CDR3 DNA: TGCGCCAGCAGCTTGGCCCCGGGACAGGGGACCTACGAGCAGTACTTC.